Below are 18 T cell receptor beta chains sequenced from a single sample in a study of T-cell memory formation after mild COVID-19. TCRdb independently ran MiXCR on the 5' RACE reads; one entry per CDR3 protein. The table lists around 53,000 distinct CDR3 sequences, 9% to 15% of them singletons. What was sequenced was PBMCs or a T cell subset sorted from them (not recorded which). These TCRs come from a man younger than 35 who had mild COVID-19 (a few samples of this study predate the infection). Cell type and time point are not known.

V and J are TRBV5-1 and TRBJ2-2; the match to TRBD2 covers 9 bases. V lost 4 bases, J lost 7 bases, and 14 bases stayed unmatched. Germline CDR1 and CDR2: SGHRS and YFSETQ. This CDR3 is built from 17 residues. CDR3 residues: CASSPPTASGVDGELFF. The CDR3 coding sequence is TGCGCCAGCAGCCCGCCTACAGCTAGCGGGGTCGACGGGGAGCTGTTTTTT.

The chain employs TRBV7-2 and TRBJ2-3; TRBD2 matches 9 bases. Germline loops: CDR1 SGHTA, CDR2 FQGNSA. This CDR3 region has 14 residues. The trim removed 7 bases at V and 2 bases at J, leaving 4 bases unmatched. The CDR3 sequence is CASTLAGHTDTQYF. Written as DNA, the CDR3 is TGTGCCAGCACCCTAGCGGGGCACACAGATACGCAGTATTTT.

This clonotype was found a few times. The CDR3 DNA reads as TGTGCCAGCAGGGCGGGGAATGAGCAGTTCTTC. Protein: CASRAGNEQFF. V usage is TRBV6-5 and J usage is TRBJ2-1; weak D call: TRBD2 (6 bases). In germline, CDR1 is MNHEY, CDR2 SVGAGI. Trimming cost V 6 bases and J 7 bases, with 7 bases left between them. This CDR3 is 11 amino acids long.

The gene calls are TRBV7-2 and TRBJ1-6; no clear D gene. The CDR3 contains 15 residues. Germline V lookup: CDR1 SGHTA, CDR2 FQGNSA. The ends were cut back, 5 bases at V and 8 bases at J, with 16 bases in the middle. The CDR3 sequence: CASSEEPGLDSPLHF. The DNA of the CDR3 is TGTGCCAGCAGCGAAGAACCGGGTCTGGATTCACCCCTCCACTTT.

This clonotype counts as medium-sized. CDR3 amino acids: CASTPNNGELFF. CDR3 bases: TGTGCCAGCACTCCAAATAACGGGGAGCTGTTTTTT. This chain connects TRBV6-5 to TRBJ2-2; D uncertain. V shed 7 bases and J shed 7 bases, with 10 bases lying between them. Germline CDR1 MNHEY, CDR2 SVGAGI. The CDR3 is made up of 12 amino acids.

V and J are TRBV5-1 and TRBJ2-3, with 7 bases that match TRBD1. V was pared by 5 bases and J by 4 bases, with 10 bases of the junction left unmatched. The V gene's germline CDR1 is SGHRS and CDR2 YFSETQ. The CDR3 extends over 15 amino acids. The CDR3 DNA is TGCGCCAGCAGTTGGCGACAGGGCGAGGCAGATACGCAGTATTTT. Translation: CASSWRQGEADTQYF.

The chain joins TRBV13 to TRBJ1-3; unclear D gene. The germline V gene encodes CDR1 PRHDT and CDR2 FYEKMQ (reference sequence). The V end lost 4 bases, the J end lost 0 bases, and 10 bases lay between the germline ends. The CDR3 is 15 amino acids. CDR3 in DNA: TGTGCCAGCAGCTCCAGGAGTTACTCTGGAAACACCATATATTTT. Translating it yields CASSSRSYSGNTIYF.

This clonotype was counted only a few times. J is TRBJ2-6 and V is TRBV6-5, with 7 bases identical to TRBD1. CDR1 and CDR2 (germline): MNHEY, SVGAGI. This CDR3 comprises 15 residues. Trimming at V came to 6 bases and at J to 2 bases, leaving 4 bases not matched to a gene. The CDR3 DNA follows: TGTGCCAGCAGCCACAGGGGAACTGGGGCCAACGTCCTGACTTTC. It specifies CASSHRGTGANVLTF.

The chain joins TRBV28 to TRBJ2-5, with D perhaps being TRBD1 or TRBD2 (6 bases each). V gave up 3 bases and J gave up 1 base, with 12 bases separating them. The germline CDR1 and CDR2 sequences are MDHEN and SYDVKM. This CDR3 comprises 15 residues. The DNA of the CDR3 is TGTGCCAGCAGTTTGGGGGGCGGCGTCCAAGAGACCCAGTACTTC. This sequence encodes CASSLGGGVQETQYF.

This clonotype showed up many times. The chain joins TRBV6-5 to TRBJ2-7, with TRBD1 identical over 9 bases. Losses at the gene ends were 5 bases for V and 5 bases for J; bases not matched to a gene: 10. This CDR3 is built from 15 residues. The germline V gene encodes CDR1 MNHEY and CDR2 SVGAGI. The CDR3: CASSITGTGFNEQYF. The CDR3 DNA sequence: TGTGCCAGCAGTATTACCGGGACAGGGTTTAACGAGCAGTACTTC.

V gene TRBV7-2 combines with J gene TRBJ2-3; D is unclear. CDR3 length: 13 amino acids. V shed 4 bases and J shed 0 bases, with 5 bases lying between them. The germline CDR1 and CDR2 sequences are SGHTA and FQGNSA. The CDR3 bases are TGTGCCAGCAGCTCCGGGAGCACAGATACGCAGTATTTT. Translation: CASSSGSTDTQYF.

The gene calls are TRBV20-1 and TRBJ1-2; D remains ambiguous. V was trimmed by 3 bases and J by 2 bases, leaving 10 bases between them. The CDR3 runs to 13 residues. CDR1 and CDR2 from the germline V gene are DFQATT and SNEGSKA (reference sequence). The CDR3 loop reads CSARDGGNYGYTF. The CDR3 DNA follows: TGCAGTGCTAGGGACGGCGGAAACTATGGCTACACCTTC.

This clonotype was recorded once. The chain couples TRBV12-2 to TRBJ2-7; the table's D call, TRBD1, has no DNA check behind it. TRBV12-2 is noted as a pseudogene. This CDR3 is built from 15 residues. The CDR3 DNA is TGTGCAAGTCGCTCCGACAGGGATCCTACCTACGAGCAGTACGTC. Translating gives CASRSDRDPTYEQYV.

The rearrangement uses TRBV30 and TRBJ2-1, with 9 bases that match TRBD2. This CDR3 contains 19 residues. V was clipped by 3 bases and J by 0 bases; unmatched bases: 15. Germline lookup yields CDR1 GTSNPN and CDR2 SVGIG (reference sequence). This CDR3 reads CAWRGRSGGLLISYNEQFF. The CDR3, as DNA: TGTGCCTGGAGAGGGCGAAGCGGGGGGCTCCTCATCTCCTACAATGAGCAGTTCTTC. Complete variable domain (other parts from reference TRBV30 and TRBJ2-1): SQTIHQWPATLVQPVGSPLSLECTVEGTSNPNLYWYRQAAGRGLQLLFYSVGIGQISSEVPQNLSASRPQDRQFILSSKKLLLSDSGFYLCAWRGRSGGLLISYNEQFFGPGTRLTVL.

This clonotype was seen more than once but under ten times. The rearrangement joins TRBV30 to TRBJ2-5; the match to TRBD1 covers 10 bases. In germline, CDR1 is GTSNPN, CDR2 SVGIG (reference sequence). The CDR3 extends over 13 amino acids. With V trimmed by 3 bases and J by 4 bases, 2 bases remained unmatched. CDR3 sequence (DNA): TGTGCCTGGAGAGGGACAGGGGTAGAGACCCAGTACTTC. Amino acid sequence: CAWRGTGVETQYF.

By proportion, this clonotype is medium-sized. As DNA, the CDR3 is TGTGCCAGCAGCTCGACAGGGGGATTCTACAATGAGCAGTTCTTC. Encoded protein: CASSSTGGFYNEQFF. The rearrangement uses TRBV7-6 and TRBJ2-1; TRBD1 matches at 9 bases. J gave up 3 bases and V 4 bases, and 4 bases lay outside the gene matches. This CDR3 has 15 amino acids. Germline CDR1 is SGHVS and CDR2 is FNYEAQ.

Concerning this clonotype itself: A read error may be the cause here, since a much bigger clone is one base away. The rearrangement links TRBV20-1 to TRBJ1-5; D not certain. The V gene's germline CDR1 is DFQATT and CDR2 SNEGSKA (reference sequence). CDR3 size: 14 residues. The CDR3 sequence is CSAVKGKADQPQNF. The CDR3 DNA sequence: TGCAGTGCGGTAAAAGGGAAGGCAGATCAGCCCCAGAATTTT.

A few counts support this clonotype. The chain uses TRBV7-2 and TRBJ2-4; 9 nucleotides line up with TRBD1. With V trimmed by 3 bases and J by 8 bases, 2 bases remained unmatched. Germline CDR1 is SGHTA and CDR2 is FQGNSA. The length of the CDR3 is 13 residues. This CDR3 reads CASSLDRGHIQYF. The CDR3 DNA follows: TGTGCCAGCAGCTTGGACAGGGGTCACATTCAGTACTTC.